The T cell receptor (beta chain) described here comes from a study of blood T cell repertoires in COVID-19. As for the study in general: The United States, Italy and Spain were the sources of the acute and convalescent COVID-19 samples. Nucleic acid was either cDNA or gDNA, and it came from T cells, B-cell-depleted T cells, or PBMCs.

Original analysis: Estimated nucleated cell counts came from reference gene primer amplification. TCRdb keeps only in-frame clones here, not all; method: immunoSEQ multiplex PCR. That table supplies the V and J calls and clone size; D and trimming were determined from the DNA. The sample gives approximately 31,000 clones, just over 90% of which show up once; more than 3% is in the top ten. V was trimmed by 6 bases and J by 1 base, leaving 12 bases between them. Germline V gives CDR1 ENHRY, CDR2 SYGVKD. The CDR3 length is 14 residues. This clone was seen only once. The TCR comes from a man in his 60s with acute or convalescent COVID-19. Sequencing input: peripheral blood. The V and J genes are TRBV10-3 and TRBJ1-1; D perhaps matches TRBD1 (5 bases). The DNA of the CDR3 is TGTGCCATCAGGATGACCGACAGGAACACTGAAGCTTTCTTT. It specifies CAIRMTDRNTEAFF.